Presented here are 14 T cell receptor beta chains from one specimen sequenced in a study of T cells in Graves' hyperthyroidism and ophthalmopathy. Template material for amplifying TCR beta CDR3 regions consisted of RNA transcripts. When the TCR CDR3 underwent first-round RT-PCR, the HTBI primer set was used. MiXCR, applied by TCRdb to the multiplex PCR reads, yields one record per CDR3 protein. The sample contains about 200,000 distinct CDR3 sequences, roughly a sixth of which appear only once. Material: blood. These receptors originate from a man aged 50-59 years with Graves' hyperthyroidism.

This chain's CDR3 is CSAITDRNKLFF. Here the CDR3 DNA reads TGCAGTGCTATTACGGACAGAAATAAGCTGTTTTTT. The chain has TRBV20-1 and TRBJ2-2, with D perhaps matching TRBD1 (6 bases). The germline V gene has CDR1 DFQATT and CDR2 SNEGSKA (reference sequence). The CDR3 is made up of 12 amino acids. V lost 4 bases and J 12 bases, leaving 15 bases between the germline ends.

This clonotype came up many times. The chain couples TRBV28 to TRBJ1-2; TRBD1 matches 10 bases. In germline, CDR1 is MDHEN, CDR2 SYDVKM. The CDR3 extends over 13 amino acids. The junction had 3 bases not matched to a gene; V was cut back by 5 bases and J by 6 bases. CDR3 sequence: CASSEGQGNGYTF. The CDR3 bases are TGTGCCAGCAGTGAGGGACAGGGGAATGGCTACACCTTC.

This clonotype was recorded at least ten times. The rearrangement links TRBV5-1 to TRBJ2-3, with D perhaps matching TRBD2 (6 bases). This CDR3 region has 17 residues. Germline V CDR1 and CDR2: SGHRS, YFSETQ. V was cut by 5 bases and J by 2 bases, with 21 bases left in between. The CDR3 loop reads CASRERGPGGVTDTQYF. In DNA, the CDR3 is TGCGCCAGCAGGGAAAGAGGCCCCGGCGGGGTCACAGATACGCAGTATTTT.

The rearrangement joins TRBV6-1 to TRBJ1-5, with a tentative D call TRBD1 (5 bases). The germline gives CDR1 MNHNS, CDR2 SASEGT. The CDR3 extends over 16 amino acids. V lost 6 bases and J lost 2, with 17 bases in between. The CDR3 region has the DNA TGTGCCAGCAGCCCCAGGGTTCAAGGCGGCAATCAGCCCCAGCATTTT. Its translation is CASSPRVQGGNQPQHF.

This clonotype was seen ten or more times. This chain links TRBV28 with TRBJ2-1; 11 bases line up with TRBD1. Germline trimming cut 6 bases from V and 3 bases from J; bases unmatched to any gene: 4. The CDR3 is made up of 15 amino acids. The germline V gene encodes CDR1 MDHEN and CDR2 SYDVKM. Here the CDR3 DNA reads TGTGCCAGCAGGACCGGGACAGGGGGCTACAATGAGCAGTTCTTC. It translates to CASRTGTGGYNEQFF.

The rearrangement links TRBV12-3 or TRBV12-4 to TRBJ2-1; D is unresolved. V was cut by 6 bases and J by 14 bases, with 17 bases left in between. The CDR3 consists of 12 residues. CDR3 in DNA: TGTGCCAGCAGCTTAATAGATCGACCGGAGTTCTTC. Translated, it gives CASSLIDRPEFF.

This clonotype was counted ten times or more. V is TRBV11-1 and J is TRBJ2-7, with D maybe TRBD1 (5 bases). Trimming shortened V by 1 base and J by 0 bases, and 19 bases separated the two germline ends. In germline, CDR1 is SGHAT, CDR2 FQDESV (reference sequence). The CDR3 consists of 18 residues. The CDR3 nucleotides read TGTGCCAGCAGCTTAGAGCCCCCCCGACCGACAGACTCCTACGAGCAGTACTTC. It yields the protein CASSLEPPRPTDSYEQYF.

The table lists this clonotype with many counts. The chain carries TRBV18 and TRBJ2-1; 10 bases map to TRBD2. CDR3 length: 16 amino acids. CDR1 KGHSH and CDR2 LQKENI come from the germline V gene. The V gene end was trimmed by 3 bases and the J gene end by 6 bases; junction bases not matched to a gene: 8. The DNA for the CDR3 is TGTGCCAGCTCACCTCTAGCGGGAGTGGGACTCAATGAGCAGTTCTTC. This codes for CASSPLAGVGLNEQFF.

This clonotype appeared many times. CDR3 protein: CASQSGGSGSYNEQFF. The CDR3 DNA is TGTGCCAGTCAATCCGGCGGGAGCGGGTCCTACAATGAGCAGTTCTTC. V is TRBV28 and J is TRBJ2-1; TRBD2 matches 7 bases. V lost 9 bases to trimming and J lost 1 base; unmatched junction nucleotides: 12. The CDR3 totals 16 residues. Germline V gives CDR1 MDHEN, CDR2 SYDVKM.

For this clonotype: Given a much more abundant clone one base away, this may be a read error. The V and J genes are TRBV5-5 and TRBJ1-1; the D is unclear. Germline V gene sequence: CDR1 SGHKS, CDR2 YYEKEE (reference sequence). The CDR3 spans 15 residues. The CDR3 sequence: CANSLARILNTEAFF. For the CDR3, the DNA is TGTGCCAACAGCTTGGCCAGGATACTGAACACTGAAGCTTTCTTT. The full variable domain, rest sourced from reference TRBV5-5 and TRBJ1-1, is DAGVTQSPTHLIKTRGQQVTLRCSPISGHKSVSWYQQVLGQGPQFIFQYYEKEERGRGNFPDRFSARQFPNYSSELNVNALLLGDSALYLCANSLARILNTEAFFGQGTRLTVV.

This clonotype was seen repeatedly, ten times or more. The chain has TRBV2 and TRBJ2-1; no clear D. CDR1 and CDR2 from the germline V gene are SNHLY and FYNNEI. The ends were cut back, 4 bases at V and 2 bases at J, with 6 bases in the middle. The CDR3 totals 13 residues. CDR3 in DNA: TGTGCCAGCAGTGTTTTCCCCTACAATGAGCAGTTCTTC. It specifies CASSVFPYNEQFF.

This clonotype appeared many times. J is TRBJ1-1 and V is TRBV11-2; tentatively, D is TRBD1 (5 bases). V shed 3 bases and J shed 6 bases, with 17 bases lying between them. This CDR3 comprises 15 residues. CDR1 SGHAT and CDR2 FQNNGV come from the germline V gene. The CDR3 DNA reads TGTGCCAGCAGCTTCGATTATCGGGGCCGGGCTGAAGCTTTCTTT. This translates into CASSFDYRGRAEAFF.

This clonotype was recorded at least ten times. This chain connects TRBV6-1 to TRBJ2-3, with D perhaps being TRBD1 or TRBD2 (6 bases each). Germline V gene lookup returns CDR1 MNHNS and CDR2 SASEGT. V lost 3 bases and J lost 5, with 15 bases in between. CDR3 length equals 15 residues. The CDR3 here is CASSEVWGAGDTQYF. The CDR3, as DNA: TGTGCCAGCAGTGAGGTGTGGGGGGCTGGAGATACGCAGTATTTT.

This clonotype was recorded many times. The V call is TRBV2, the J call TRBJ1-2; 7 bases line up with TRBD1. V was pared by 5 bases and J by 1 base, with 1 base of the junction left unmatched. This CDR3 region has 13 residues. The germline gives CDR1 SNHLY, CDR2 FYNNEI. The CDR3 coding sequence is TGTGCCAGCAGTCGGGACAGTAACTATGGCTACACCTTC. Residues: CASSRDSNYGYTF.